The 3 T cell receptor beta chains below were found in one sample sequenced in a study of blood T cell repertoires in COVID-19. Generated by immunoSEQ multiplex PCR, the TCRdb table keeps only in-frame clones and is missing some. The profile shows about 54,000 clones, around nine tenths of them singletons. The source material was peripheral blood. These receptors were collected from a man in his forties or fifties with active COVID-19.

This clone appeared a few times. The chain carries TRBV6-5 and TRBJ1-5; tentatively, D is TRBD1 (6 bases). CDR1 is MNHEY, CDR2 SVGAGI, per germline. The CDR3 contains 15 residues. V lost 6 bases and J 4 bases, leaving 16 bases between the germline ends. The CDR3 spells CASSDSGGWNQPQHF. CDR3 DNA: TGTGCCAGCAGCGACTCGGGGGGCTGGAATCAGCCCCAGCATTTT.

This chain links TRBV19 with TRBJ1-5, with 8 bases matching TRBD1. The CDR3 extends over 15 amino acids. V was clipped by 5 bases and J by 6 bases; unmatched bases: 9. CDR1 is LNHDA and CDR2 is SQIVND in the germline V gene (reference sequence). CDR3 region: CASSAGQGKGQPQHF. CDR3 DNA: TGTGCCAGTAGTGCCGGACAGGGAAAAGGTCAGCCCCAGCATTTT. Complete variable domain (other parts from reference TRBV19 and TRBJ1-5): DGGITQSPKYLFRKEGQNVTLSCEQNLNHDAMYWYRQDPGQGLRLIYYSQIVNDFQKGDIAEGYSVSREKKESFPLTVTSAQKNPTAFYLCASSAGQGKGQPQHFGDGTRLSIL.

The V call is TRBV5-1, the J call TRBJ2-6; D is unclear. This CDR3 is 16 amino acids long. From germline, CDR1 is SGHRS and CDR2 YFSETQ. Trimming cost V 1 base and J 0 bases, with 8 bases left between them. The CDR3 region is CASSLTESSGANVLTF. The CDR3 region has the DNA TGCGCCAGCAGCTTGACTGAGAGCTCTGGGGCCAACGTCCTGACTTTC.